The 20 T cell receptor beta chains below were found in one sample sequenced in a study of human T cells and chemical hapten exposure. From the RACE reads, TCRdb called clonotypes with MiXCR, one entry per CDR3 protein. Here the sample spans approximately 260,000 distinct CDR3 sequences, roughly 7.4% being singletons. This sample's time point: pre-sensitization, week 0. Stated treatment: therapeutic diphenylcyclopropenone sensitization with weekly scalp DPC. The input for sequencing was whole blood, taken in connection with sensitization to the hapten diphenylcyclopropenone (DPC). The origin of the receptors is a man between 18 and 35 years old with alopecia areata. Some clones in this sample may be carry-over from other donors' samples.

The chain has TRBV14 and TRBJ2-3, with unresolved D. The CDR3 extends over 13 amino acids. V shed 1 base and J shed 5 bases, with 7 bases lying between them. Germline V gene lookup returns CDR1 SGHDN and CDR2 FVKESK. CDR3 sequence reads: CASSQAVGDTQYF. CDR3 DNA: TGTGCCAGCAGCCAAGCGGTCGGAGATACGCAGTATTTT. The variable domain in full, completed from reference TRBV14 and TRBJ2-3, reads EAGVTQFPSHSVIEKGQTVTLRCDPISGHDNLYWYRRVMGKEIKFLLHFVKESKQDESGMPNNRFLAERTGGTYSTLKVQPAELEDSGVYFCASSQAVGDTQYFGPGTRLTVL.

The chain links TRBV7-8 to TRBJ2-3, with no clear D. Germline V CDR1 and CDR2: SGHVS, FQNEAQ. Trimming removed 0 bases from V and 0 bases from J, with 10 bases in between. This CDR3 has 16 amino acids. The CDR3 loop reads CASSLAGEPSTDTQYF. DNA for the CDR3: TGTGCCAGCAGCTTAGCCGGAGAGCCTAGCACAGATACGCAGTATTTT.

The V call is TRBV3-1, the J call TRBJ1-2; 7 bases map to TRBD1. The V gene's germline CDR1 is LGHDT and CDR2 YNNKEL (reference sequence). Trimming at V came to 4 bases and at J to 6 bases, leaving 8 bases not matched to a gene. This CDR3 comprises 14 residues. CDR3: CASSPLGGADGYTF. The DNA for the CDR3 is TGTGCCAGCAGCCCTTTAGGGGGCGCGGATGGCTACACCTTC.

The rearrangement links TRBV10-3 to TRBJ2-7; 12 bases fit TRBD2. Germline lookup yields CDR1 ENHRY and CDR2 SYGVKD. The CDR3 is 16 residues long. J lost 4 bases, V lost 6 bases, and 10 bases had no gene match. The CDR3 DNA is TGTGCCATCAGGGATACTAGCGGGGGGACATATTACGAGCAGTACTTC. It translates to CAIRDTSGGTYYEQYF.

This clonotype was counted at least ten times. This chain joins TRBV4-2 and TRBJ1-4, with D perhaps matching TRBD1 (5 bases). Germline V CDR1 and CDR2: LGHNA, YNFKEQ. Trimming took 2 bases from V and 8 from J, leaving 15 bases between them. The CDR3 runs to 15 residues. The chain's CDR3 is CASSQPRQSEEKLFF. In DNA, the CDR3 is TGTGCCAGCAGCCAACCACGACAGTCCGAGGAAAAACTGTTTTTT.

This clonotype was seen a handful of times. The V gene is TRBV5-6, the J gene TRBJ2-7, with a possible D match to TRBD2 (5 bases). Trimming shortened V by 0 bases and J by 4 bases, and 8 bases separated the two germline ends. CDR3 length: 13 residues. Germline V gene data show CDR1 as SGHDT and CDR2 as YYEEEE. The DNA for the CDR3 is TGTGCCAGCAGCTTGGGATGGACTTACGAGCAGTACTTC. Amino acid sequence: CASSLGWTYEQYF.

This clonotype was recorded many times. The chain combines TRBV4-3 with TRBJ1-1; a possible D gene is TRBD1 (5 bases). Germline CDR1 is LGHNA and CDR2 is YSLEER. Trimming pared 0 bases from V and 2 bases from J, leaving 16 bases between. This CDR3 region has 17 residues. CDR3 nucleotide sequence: TGCGCCAGCAGCCAAGATATGGGCAGGGATGGAAACACTGAAGCTTTCTTT. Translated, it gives CASSQDMGRDGNTEAFF.

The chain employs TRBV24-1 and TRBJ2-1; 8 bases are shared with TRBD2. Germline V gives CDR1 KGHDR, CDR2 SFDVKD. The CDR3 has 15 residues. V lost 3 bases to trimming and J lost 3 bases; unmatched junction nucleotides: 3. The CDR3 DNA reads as TGTGCCACCAGTGATCACGGGGGGGTCTACAATGAGCAGTTCTTC. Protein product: CATSDHGGVYNEQFF.

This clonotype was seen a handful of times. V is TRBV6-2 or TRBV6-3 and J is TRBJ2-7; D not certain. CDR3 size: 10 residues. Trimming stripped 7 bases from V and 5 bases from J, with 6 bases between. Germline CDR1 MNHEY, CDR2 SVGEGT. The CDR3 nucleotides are TGTGCCAGCAAAGACCACGAGCAGTACTTC. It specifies CASKDHEQYF.

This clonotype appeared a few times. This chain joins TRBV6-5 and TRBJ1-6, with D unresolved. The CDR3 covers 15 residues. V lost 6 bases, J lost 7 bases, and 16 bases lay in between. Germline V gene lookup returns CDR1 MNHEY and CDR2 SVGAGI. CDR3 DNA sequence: TGTGCCAGCAGCTATAGTGGTAGCTTCAATTCACCCCTCCACTTT. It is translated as CASSYSGSFNSPLHF.

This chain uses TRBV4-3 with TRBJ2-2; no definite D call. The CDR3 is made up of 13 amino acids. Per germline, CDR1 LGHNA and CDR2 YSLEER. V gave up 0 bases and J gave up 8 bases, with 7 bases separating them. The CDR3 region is CASSQDQKGELFF. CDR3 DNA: TGCGCCAGCAGCCAAGACCAGAAAGGGGAGCTGTTTTTT.

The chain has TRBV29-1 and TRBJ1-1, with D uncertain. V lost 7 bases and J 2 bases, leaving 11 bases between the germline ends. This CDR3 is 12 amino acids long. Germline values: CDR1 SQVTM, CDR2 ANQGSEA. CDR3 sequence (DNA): TGCAGCGCCACAACGCTAAACACTGAAGCTTTCTTT. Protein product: CSATTLNTEAFF. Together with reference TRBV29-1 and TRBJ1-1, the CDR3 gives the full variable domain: SAVISQKPSRDICQRGTSLTIQCQVDSQVTMMFWYRQQPGQSLTLIATANQGSEATYESGFVIDKFPISRPNLTFSTLTVSNMSPEDSSIYLCSATTLNTEAFFGQGTRLTVV.

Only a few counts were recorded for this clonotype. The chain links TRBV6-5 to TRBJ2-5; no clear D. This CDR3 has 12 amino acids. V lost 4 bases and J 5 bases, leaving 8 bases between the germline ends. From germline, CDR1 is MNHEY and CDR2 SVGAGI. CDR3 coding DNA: TGTGCCAGCAGTTTCGGAAGCGAGACCCAGTACTTC. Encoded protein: CASSFGSETQYF.

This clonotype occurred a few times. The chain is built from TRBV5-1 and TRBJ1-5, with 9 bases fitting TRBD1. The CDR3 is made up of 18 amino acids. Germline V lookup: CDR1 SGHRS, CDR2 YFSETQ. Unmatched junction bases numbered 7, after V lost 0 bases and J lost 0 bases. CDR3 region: CASSLVSDRGYSNQPQHF. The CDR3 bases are TGCGCCAGCAGCTTGGTTTCGGACAGGGGTTATAGCAATCAGCCCCAGCATTTT.

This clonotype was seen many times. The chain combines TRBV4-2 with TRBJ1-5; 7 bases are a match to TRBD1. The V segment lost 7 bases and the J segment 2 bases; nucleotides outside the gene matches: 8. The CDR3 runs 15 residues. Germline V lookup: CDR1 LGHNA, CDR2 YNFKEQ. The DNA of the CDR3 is TGTGCCAGCACCAACACAGGGGTGGGCAATCAGCCCCAGCATTTT. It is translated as CASTNTGVGNQPQHF.

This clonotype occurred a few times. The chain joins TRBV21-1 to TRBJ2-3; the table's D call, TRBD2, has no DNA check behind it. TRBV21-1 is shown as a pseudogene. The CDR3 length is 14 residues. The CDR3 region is CASSRLAPTDTQYF. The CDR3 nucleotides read TGTGCCAGCAGCCGACTAGCCCCCACAGATACGCAGTATTTT.

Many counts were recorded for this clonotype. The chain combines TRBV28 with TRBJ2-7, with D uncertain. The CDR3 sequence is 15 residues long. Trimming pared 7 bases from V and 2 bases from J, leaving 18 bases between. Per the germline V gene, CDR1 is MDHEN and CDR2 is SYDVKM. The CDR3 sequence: CASTEKRENTYEQYF. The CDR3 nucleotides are TGTGCCAGCACCGAGAAACGAGAGAACACCTACGAGCAGTACTTC.

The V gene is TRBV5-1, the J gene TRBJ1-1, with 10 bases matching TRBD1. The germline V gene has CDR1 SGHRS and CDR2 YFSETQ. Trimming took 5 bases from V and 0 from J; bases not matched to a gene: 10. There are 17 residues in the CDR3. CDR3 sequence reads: CASRFGTGASMNTEAFF. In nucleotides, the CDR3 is TGCGCCAGCAGGTTCGGGACAGGGGCATCCATGAACACTGAAGCTTTCTTT. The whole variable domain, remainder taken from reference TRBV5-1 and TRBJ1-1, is KAGVTQTPRYLIKTRGQQVTLSCSPISGHRSVSWYQQTPGQGLQFLFEYFSETQRNKGNFPGRFSGRQFSNSRSEMNVSTLELGDSALYLCASRFGTGASMNTEAFFGQGTRLTVV.

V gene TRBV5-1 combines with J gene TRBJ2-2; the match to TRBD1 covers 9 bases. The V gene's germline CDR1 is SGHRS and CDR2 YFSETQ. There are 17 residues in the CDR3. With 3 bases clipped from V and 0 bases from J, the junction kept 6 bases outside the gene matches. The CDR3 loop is CASSYKTGGSNTGELFF. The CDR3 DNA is TGCGCCAGCAGCTATAAGACAGGGGGATCGAACACCGGGGAGCTGTTTTTT.

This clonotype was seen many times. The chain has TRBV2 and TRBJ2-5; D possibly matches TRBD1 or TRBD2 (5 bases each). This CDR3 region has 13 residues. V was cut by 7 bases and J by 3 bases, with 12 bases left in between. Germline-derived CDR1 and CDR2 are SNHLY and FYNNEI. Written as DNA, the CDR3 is TGTGCCAGCACTGGGGGAGTTAAAGAGACCCAGTACTTC. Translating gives CASTGGVKETQYF.